This T cell receptor (beta chain) was sequenced during a study of early T cells in non-severe SARS-CoV-2 infection. MiXCR, applied by TCRdb to the 5' RACE reads, yields one record per CDR3 protein. Seen here are about 77,000 distinct CDR3 sequences, roughly a sixth observed once, and the top ten hold approximately 2.6%. CDR1 and CDR2 (germline): SSHAT, FNYEAQ (reference sequence). V dropped 11 bases and J dropped 5; count of bases not matched to a gene: 6. CDR3 size: 13 residues. Only a few counts were recorded for this clonotype. What was sequenced was whole blood. The rearrangement uses TRBV7-7 and TRBJ2-3; 11 bases map to TRBD2. The clonotype comes from an adult who was a healthcare worker with PCR-confirmed SARS-CoV-2 infection or an uninfected control (not recorded which). The CDR3 DNA follows: TGTGCCTCTAGCGGGGGGCCTGGAGATACGCAGTATTTT. Amino acids: CASSGGPGDTQYF.